This TCR beta chain was obtained from a study of OX40 agonist ivuxolimab in advanced cancers. Looking at the study overall: Over 30% of patients had received prior checkpoint inhibitor therapy. General observations from the study: Clonal expansion in partial responders at 0.1-3.0 mg/kg ranked among the lowest.

Concerning this clone: No antigen is known for it.

Trimming took off 4 bases at V and 2 bases at J, with 9 bases between the two ends. The CDR3 spans 15 residues. Germline V lookup: CDR1 SGHDN, CDR2 FVKESK. It was autoimmune disease history or systemic immunosuppression that excluded patients. Generated by immunoSEQ multiplex PCR, the TCRdb table keeps only in-frame clones and is missing some. Of approximately 76,000 clones listed, approximately 85% were seen once; the top ten hold around 5.1%. The chain recombines TRBV14 with TRBJ2-6; no definite D call. The receptor comes from an adult with an advanced solid tumor such as melanoma, head and neck, liver or kidney cancer. The sequences come from CD4+ or CD8+ T cells sorted from blood, collected in a trial of the OX40 agonist ivuxolimab. The CDR3 protein is CASSRVGTGANVLTF. The CDR3, as DNA: TGTGCCAGCAGCCGCGTGGGCACTGGGGCCAACGTCCTGACTTTC.